This is a list of T cell receptor beta chains from one sample in a study of blood T cells in healthy people across ages. MiXCR, run by TCRdb on the 5' RACE reads, gives a single entry per CDR3 protein. The sample shows approximately 1.5 million distinct CDR3 sequences, 30% to 40% of them seen only once. The sample taken for sequencing was blood. Receptor source: a woman aged 25 to 39 in good health. CDR3s include the opening cysteine and the closing phenylalanine or tryptophan. Fields, in order: D gene, V gene, clone size, J gene, CDR3 DNA, CDR3 protein. The D gene is left open where the match is weak. Size values are once, few and many counts, or a class for expanded clones, and some rows have none.

d_gene: NA
v_gene: TRBV18
abundance: NA
j_gene: TRBJ2-5
CDR3nt: TGTGCCAGCTCGGCATTAAGGCAAGAGACCCAGTACTTC
CDR3aa: CASSALRQETQYF

d_gene: TRBD1
v_gene: TRBV24-1
abundance: NA
j_gene: TRBJ2-3
CDR3nt: TGTGCCACCAGTGATTACGGACAGGGGACAGATACGCAGTATTTT
CDR3aa: CATSDYGQGTDTQYF

d_gene: TRBD2
v_gene: TRBV20-1
abundance: NA
j_gene: TRBJ2-1
CDR3nt: TGCAGTGCTGGAGTACTAGCGGGGGGGCAGGGTGAGCAGTTCTTC
CDR3aa: CSAGVLAGGQGEQFF

d_gene: NA
v_gene: TRBV6-2/TRBV6-3
abundance: NA
j_gene: TRBJ1-2
CDR3nt: TGTGCCAGCAGTTACTCACCCGGGGCCTTAGACTATGGCTACACCTTC
CDR3aa: CASSYSPGALDYGYTF

d_gene: NA
v_gene: TRBV24-1
abundance: NA
j_gene: TRBJ2-3
CDR3nt: TGTGCCACCAGTGATTCCTACGTCGCAGATACGCAGTATTTT
CDR3aa: CATSDSYVADTQYF

d_gene: NA
v_gene: TRBV6-6
abundance: few
j_gene: TRBJ1-4
CDR3nt: TGTGCCAGCAGTTCGTTTCTGGCAACTAATGAAAAACTGTTTTTT
CDR3aa: CASSSFLATNEKLFF

d_gene: NA
v_gene: TRBV18
abundance: NA
j_gene: TRBJ2-4
CDR3nt: TGTGCCAGCTCACCAGAACCTCCCCCGAACATTCAGTACTTC
CDR3aa: CASSPEPPPNIQYF

d_gene: TRBD1
v_gene: TRBV19
abundance: few
j_gene: TRBJ1-1
CDR3nt: TGTGCCAGTAGTCCCAGGGGGTCCCTCATGAACACTGAAGCTTTCTTT
CDR3aa: CASSPRGSLMNTEAFF

d_gene: TRBD2
v_gene: TRBV29-1
abundance: NA
j_gene: TRBJ2-5
CDR3nt: TGCAGCGTTGAAGAAAGGGCGGGTACTAGCGGGAGCGTTCCCAGCAAGGAGACCCAGTACTTC
CDR3aa: CSVEERAGTSGSVPSKETQYF

d_gene: NA
v_gene: TRBV28
abundance: NA
j_gene: TRBJ2-5
CDR3nt: TGTGCCAGCAGTTTCGCCGGCAGGACACAAGAGACCCAGTACTTC
CDR3aa: CASSFAGRTQETQYF

d_gene: NA
v_gene: TRBV2
abundance: NA
j_gene: TRBJ1-4
CDR3nt: TGTGCCAGCAGTGAAGGCGGGCTAATATCGAATGAAAAACTGTTTTTT
CDR3aa: CASSEGGLISNEKLFF

d_gene: NA
v_gene: TRBV10-3
abundance: NA
j_gene: TRBJ2-7
CDR3nt: TGTGCCATCTCAACGGGGTTCGAGGAGCAGTACTTC
CDR3aa: CAISTGFEEQYF

d_gene: TRBD1
v_gene: TRBV5-5
abundance: NA
j_gene: TRBJ2-4
CDR3nt: TGTGCCAGCAGCTTGGTTGGAGTTAGACAGGGAGAAAAGTACTTC
CDR3aa: CASSLVGVRQGEKYF

d_gene: NA
v_gene: TRBV20-1
abundance: few
j_gene: TRBJ2-7
CDR3nt: TGCAGTGCTAGAGATTTGCGGGTGAGCTCCTACGAGCAGTACTTC
CDR3aa: CSARDLRVSSYEQYF

d_gene: TRBD2
v_gene: TRBV6-2/TRBV6-3
abundance: NA
j_gene: TRBJ2-1
CDR3nt: TGTGCCAGTCATGGGACTAGCGGTAAGAGTGAGCAGTTCTTC
CDR3aa: CASHGTSGKSEQFF

d_gene: NA
v_gene: TRBV30
abundance: NA
j_gene: TRBJ2-3
CDR3nt: TGTGCCTGGAGTCGAGGAAGTCAGACAGATACGCAGTATTTT
CDR3aa: CAWSRGSQTDTQYF

d_gene: NA
v_gene: TRBV4-2
abundance: once
j_gene: TRBJ2-7
CDR3nt: TGTGCCGGCAGCCAAGACTCCCGCGAGCAGTACTTC
CDR3aa: CAGSQDSREQYF

d_gene: NA
v_gene: TRBV3-1
abundance: few
j_gene: TRBJ2-5
CDR3nt: TGTGCCAGCAGCCAAGTTAGGAAGGAGACCCAGTACTTC
CDR3aa: CASSQVRKETQYF

d_gene: TRBD1
v_gene: TRBV9
abundance: few
j_gene: TRBJ1-1
CDR3nt: TGTGCCAGCAGCGTGACAGGGACCACTGAAGCTTTCTTT
CDR3aa: CASSVTGTTEAFF

d_gene: TRBD1
v_gene: TRBV4-1
abundance: NA
j_gene: TRBJ1-4
CDR3nt: TGCGCCAGCAGCCATACCCGGGACAGGACCTTAGGTGAAAAACTGTTTTTT
CDR3aa: CASSHTRDRTLGEKLFF

d_gene: NA
v_gene: TRBV12-3/TRBV12-4
abundance: NA
j_gene: TRBJ2-3
CDR3nt: TGTGCCAGCAGCTACAGGGCTAGCACAGATACGGAGTATTTT
CDR3aa: CASSYRASTDTEYF

d_gene: NA
v_gene: TRBV20-1
abundance: NA
j_gene: TRBJ2-1
CDR3nt: TGCAGTGCTAGAGTCTCAGGATTCTACAATGAGCAGTTCTTC
CDR3aa: CSARVSGFYNEQFF